Below are 9 T cell receptor beta chains sequenced from a single sample in a study of blood T cell repertoires in COVID-19. Assay used: immunoSEQ multiplex PCR; TCRdb lists only in-frame clones, some missing. Among 200,000 or so clones, 85% were seen once, and the ten largest hold over 2.5%. Sequencing input: peripheral blood. Receptors were obtained from a man in his forties or fifties who had recovered from COVID-19.

V usage is TRBV10-3 and J usage is TRBJ1-1; tentatively, D is TRBD1 (5 bases). Germline V lookup: CDR1 ENHRY, CDR2 SYGVKD. The CDR3 has 13 residues. The V gene lost 7 bases and the J gene lost 4 bases, with 13 bases spanning the gap. CDR3 sequence: CAINGGAGTEAFF. The CDR3 DNA reads TGTGCCATCAATGGCGGGGCAGGCACTGAAGCTTTCTTT.

The rearrangement links TRBV7-9 to TRBJ1-2; D call uncertain. The ends were cut back, 1 base at V and 0 bases at J, with 9 bases in the middle. The length of the CDR3 is 15 residues. Germline V gene sequence: CDR1 SEHNR, CDR2 FQNEAQ (reference sequence). CDR3 coding DNA: TGTGCCAGCAGCTTAGAGACGCGGGCTAACTATGGCTACACCTTC. It translates to CASSLETRANYGYTF.

The rearrangement uses TRBV29-1 and TRBJ1-5; D is ambiguous. The CDR3 covers 15 residues. Per the germline V gene, CDR1 is SQVTM and CDR2 is ANQGSEA. With 5 bases removed from V and 6 bases from J, the gap between germline ends came to 20 bases. CDR3 in amino acids: CSVSSGPSRGQPQHF. The CDR3 DNA is TGCAGCGTTTCTTCCGGGCCCAGCCGGGGTCAGCCCCAGCATTTT.

This chain uses TRBV7-9 with TRBJ2-3; 9 nucleotides align to TRBD2. Germline V gene data show CDR1 as SEHNR and CDR2 as FQNEAQ (reference sequence). Unmatched junction bases numbered 3, after V lost 3 bases and J lost 5 bases. CDR3 length: 14 amino acids. The CDR3 spells CASSFAGGIDTQYF. CDR3 DNA sequence: TGTGCCAGCAGCTTCGCGGGAGGGATAGATACGCAGTATTTT.

V gene TRBV2 combines with J gene TRBJ2-3, with 15 nucleotides matching TRBD2. This CDR3 contains 18 residues. The germline V gene has CDR1 SNHLY and CDR2 FYNNEI. Germline trimming cut 7 bases from V and 6 bases from J; bases unmatched to any gene: 14. The CDR3 nucleotides are TGTGCCAGCATAAATACCCGGACTAGCGGGAGGGCCGGGGATACGCAGTATTTT. Translation: CASINTRTSGRAGDTQYF. Full variable domain (rest looked up from reference TRBV2 and TRBJ2-3): EPEVTQTPSHQVTQMGQEVILRCVPISNHLYFYWYRQILGQKVEFLVSFYNNEISEKSEIFDDQFSVERPDGSNFTLKIRSTKLEDSAMYFCASINTRTSGRAGDTQYFGPGTRLTVL.

V is TRBV24-1 and J is TRBJ2-3, with 9 bases fitting TRBD1. The CDR3 extends over 15 amino acids. CDR1 and CDR2 from the germline V gene are KGHDR and SFDVKD. J gave up 2 bases and V 4 bases, and 3 bases lay outside the gene matches. In DNA form, the CDR3 reads TGTGCCACCAGTGAGGGACAGGGATTCACAGATACGCAGTATTTT. It encodes CATSEGQGFTDTQYF.

This clone was detected only once. The CDR3 loop is CASSLQTFSYNEQFF. The CDR3 nucleotides are TGTGCCAGCAGCTTGCAGACTTTCTCCTACAATGAGCAGTTCTTC. The rearrangement uses TRBV7-6 and TRBJ2-1; D call uncertain. V lost 3 bases to trimming and J lost 0 bases, with 9 bases between them. In germline, CDR1 is SGHVS, CDR2 FNYEAQ. The CDR3 length is 15 residues. Complete variable domain (other parts from reference TRBV7-6 and TRBJ2-1): GAGVSQSPRYKVTKRGQDVALRCDPISGHVSLYWYRQALGQGPEFLTYFNYEAQQDKSGLPNDRFSAERPEGSISTLTIQRTEQRDSAMYRCASSLQTFSYNEQFFGPGTRLTVL.

To note about this clone: The sample contains more than one DNA sequence encoding this CDR3. The V and J genes are TRBV28 and TRBJ1-2, with a tentative D call TRBD1 (6 bases). The germline V gene encodes CDR1 MDHEN and CDR2 SYDVKM. This CDR3 spans 13 amino acids. V was pared by 3 bases and J by 8 bases, with 13 bases between. The CDR3 sequence is CASSFGGARGYTF. CDR3 nucleotide sequence: TGTGCCAGCAGTTTTGGGGGGGCGCGAGGCTACACCTTC.

The chain employs TRBV28 and TRBJ2-4, with 7 bases fitting TRBD1. This CDR3 is 14 amino acids long. In germline, CDR1 is MDHEN, CDR2 SYDVKM. V was clipped by 3 bases and J by 7 bases; unmatched bases: 6. Here the CDR3 reads CASSFRGNGNIQYF. CDR3 nucleotides: TGTGCCAGCAGTTTCAGGGGGAATGGGAACATTCAGTACTTC.